This TCR beta chain is from a study of immune heterogeneity within non-small cell lung tumors. In the study overall: The composition of the tumors was several squamous cell carcinomas, roughly eleven non-squamous carcinomas and 1 not otherwise specified. General study points: Local tumor mutational burden showed a correlation with local T-cell clonality that was moderate but significant (R 0.3 to 0.35). Both recurring identical dominant CDR3 beta clonotypes and site-unique high-frequency clones were observed across tumor sites within a patient.

The CDR3 runs 16 residues. The trim removed 6 bases at V and 8 bases at J, leaving 10 bases unmatched. Per germline, CDR1 WSHSY and CDR2 SAAADI. With approximately 600 ng used per sample, the template was genomic DNA from bulk tumor. Several biopsies per primary tumor, spaced far apart, were taken during surgery. Patients had untreated, newly diagnosed non-small cell lung cancer and underwent curative surgery. The donors had newly diagnosed non-small cell lung cancer and underwent surgery intended to cure it. A remark on this clonotype: Its antigen is as yet unknown. This may arise from a read error, as a much more abundant clone is one base away.

TCR beta CDR3 regions came from multiplex PCR with 32 forward V and 13 reverse J primers. TCRdb independently ran MiXCR on the multiplex PCR reads; one entry per CDR3 protein. The table has around 6,700 distinct CDR3 sequences, about 22% seen once. The rearrangement uses TRBV10-2 and TRBJ2-1; 13 bases align to TRBD2. The TCR was taken from a man in his 70s with non-small cell lung cancer. Sequencing was carried out using lung tumor tissue. CDR3 residues: CASRATPGLAGYEQFF. CDR3 DNA sequence: TGCGCCAGCAGAGCTACCCCGGGACTAGCGGGGTATGAGCAGTTCTTC.